This TCR beta chain was retrieved from a study of monozygotic twins with inflammatory bowel disease. The CDR3 is 15 amino acids. Germline V gene sequence: CDR1 MNHEY, CDR2 SMNVEV (reference sequence). TCRdb reprocessed the 5' RACE reads, keeping one entry per CDR3 protein, no DNA. This sample's clone table lists under 350,000 distinct CDR3 sequences. Sequenced: blood. V usage is TRBV27 and J usage is TRBJ2-7; TCRdb reports TRBD1, a call that lacks DNA to check it against. The TCR comes from a human donor with ulcerative colitis or Crohn's disease, or a healthy co-twin of an affected twin (not recorded which). The CDR3 loop reads CASSPLQKRSYEQYF.